The rows below give T cell receptor beta chains drawn from one sample of a study of cytomegalovirus exposure and HLA in healthy donors. The data were produced by immunoSEQ multiplex PCR, yet TCRdb's version contains in-frame clones alone and is incomplete. This sample has approximately 110,000 clones; roughly three quarters occur once, and the top ten carry approximately 11%. What was sequenced was PBMCs. The source of these receptors is a middle-aged man in good health and CMV-seropositive. Each CDR3 is given with its conserved first and last residue. D genes are given only for firm matches. Clone size appears in some rows only: once, few, many, or a class for an expanded clone.

d_gene: -
j_gene: TRBJ1-4
v_gene: TRBV9
abundance: -
CDR3nt: TGTGCCAGCAGCCCCGCGGGTGACGAAAAACTGTTTTTT
CDR3aa: CASSPAGDEKLFF

d_gene: TRBD1
j_gene: TRBJ1-1
v_gene: TRBV6-1
abundance: -
CDR3nt: TGTGCCAGCAGTGTACAGGGGGCTAGGGCTTTCTTT
CDR3aa: CASSVQGARAFF

d_gene: TRBD2
j_gene: TRBJ2-5
v_gene: TRBV19
abundance: -
CDR3nt: TGTGCCAGTAGCCCCCACGGGATGGTAGCGGGAGCGGGTGAGACCCAGTACTTC
CDR3aa: CASSPHGMVAGAGETQYF

d_gene: -
j_gene: TRBJ2-7
v_gene: TRBV27
abundance: few
CDR3nt: TGTGCCAGCAGACAGGGAAGGGGCGAGCAGTACTTC
CDR3aa: CASRQGRGEQYF

d_gene: -
j_gene: TRBJ1-2
v_gene: TRBV5-1
abundance: -
CDR3nt: TGCGCCAGCGGTACAGCTACCAGCTATGGCTACACCTTC
CDR3aa: CASGTATSYGYTF

d_gene: -
j_gene: TRBJ1-2
v_gene: TRBV4-3
abundance: -
CDR3nt: TGCGCCAGCAGCCAAGCACGGGACTATGGCTACACCTTC
CDR3aa: CASSQARDYGYTF

d_gene: -
j_gene: TRBJ2-7
v_gene: TRBV13
abundance: -
CDR3nt: TGTGCCACTACCTCGGACTCAACCTCCTACGAGCAGTACTTC
CDR3aa: CATTSDSTSYEQYF

d_gene: -
j_gene: TRBJ1-1
v_gene: TRBV7-9
abundance: -
CDR3nt: TGTGCCAGCGAAAGACCCCAGGGGAACACTGAAGCTTTCTTT
CDR3aa: CASERPQGNTEAFF

d_gene: TRBD2
j_gene: TRBJ2-2
v_gene: TRBV10-3
abundance: -
CDR3nt: TGTGCCATCAGCACTAGCGACGCCGGGGAGCTGTTTTTT
CDR3aa: CAISTSDAGELFF

d_gene: -
j_gene: TRBJ2-3
v_gene: TRBV28
abundance: -
CDR3nt: TGTGCCACACAGGGAAACACAGATACGCAGTATTTT
CDR3aa: CATQGNTDTQYF

d_gene: -
j_gene: TRBJ2-7
v_gene: TRBV18
abundance: -
CDR3nt: TGTGCCAGCTCACTGAAGACAGTGAGCTCCTACGAGCAGTACTTC
CDR3aa: CASSLKTVSSYEQYF

d_gene: TRBD1
j_gene: TRBJ1-5
v_gene: TRBV6-1
abundance: once
CDR3nt: TGTGCCAGCAGTGAAGGCAGGGGGCGCGGTCAGCCCCAGCATTTT
CDR3aa: CASSEGRGRGQPQHF

d_gene: -
j_gene: TRBJ1-2
v_gene: TRBV29-1
abundance: -
CDR3nt: TGCAGCGTCCACAGGGAGAGGGACTATGGCTACACCTTC
CDR3aa: CSVHRERDYGYTF

d_gene: -
j_gene: TRBJ1-4
v_gene: TRBV27
abundance: few
CDR3nt: TGTGCCAGCAGGGTAGACAGAGCAACTAATGAAAAACTGTTTTTT
CDR3aa: CASRVDRATNEKLFF

d_gene: TRBD2
j_gene: TRBJ2-2
v_gene: TRBV5-1
abundance: -
CDR3nt: TGCGCCAGCAGCTTTGGACTAGCGTACACCGGGGAGCTGTTTTTT
CDR3aa: CASSFGLAYTGELFF

d_gene: -
j_gene: TRBJ2-3
v_gene: TRBV29-1
abundance: -
CDR3nt: TGCAGCGTTCGAGGGGGGGCGGATACGCAGTATTTT
CDR3aa: CSVRGGADTQYF

d_gene: TRBD1
j_gene: TRBJ1-1
v_gene: TRBV14
abundance: few
CDR3nt: TGTGCCAGCAGACCCGGACAGGGGGCGTGGAACACTGAAGCTTTCTTT
CDR3aa: CASRPGQGAWNTEAFF

d_gene: TRBD1
j_gene: TRBJ1-2
v_gene: TRBV15
abundance: -
CDR3nt: TGTGCCACCAGCAGCATCCCGGGACAGGGAATTTTAACATTC
CDR3aa: CATSSIPGQGILTF

d_gene: -
j_gene: TRBJ2-4
v_gene: TRBV5-5
abundance: -
CDR3nt: TGTGCCAGCAGCTTGGCGGAAAACATTCAGTACTTC
CDR3aa: CASSLAENIQYF